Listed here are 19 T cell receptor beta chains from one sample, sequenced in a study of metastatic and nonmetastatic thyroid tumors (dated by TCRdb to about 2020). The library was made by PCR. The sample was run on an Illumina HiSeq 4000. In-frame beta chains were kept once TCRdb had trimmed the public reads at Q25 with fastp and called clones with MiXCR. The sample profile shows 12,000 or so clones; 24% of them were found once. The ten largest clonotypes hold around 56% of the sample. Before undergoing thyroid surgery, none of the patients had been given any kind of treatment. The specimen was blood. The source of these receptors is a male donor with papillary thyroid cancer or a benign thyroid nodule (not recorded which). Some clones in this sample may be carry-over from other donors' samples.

Written as DNA, the CDR3 is TGTGCCAGTAACCAAAACAGGGTTGAGCCCCAGCATTTT. It translates to CASNQNRVEPQHF. The chain has TRBV19 and TRBJ1-5, with a possible D match to TRBD1 (6 bases). The length of the CDR3 is 13 residues. Trimming stripped 7 bases from V and 8 bases from J, with 15 bases between. Germline CDR1 is LNHDA and CDR2 is SQIVND (reference sequence).

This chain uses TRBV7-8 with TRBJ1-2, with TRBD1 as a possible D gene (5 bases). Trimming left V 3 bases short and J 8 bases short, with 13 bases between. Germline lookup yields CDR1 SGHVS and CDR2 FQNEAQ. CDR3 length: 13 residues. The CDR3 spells CASSFEGSYGYTF. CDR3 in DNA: TGTGCCAGCAGCTTCGAGGGGTCATACGGCTACACCTTC.

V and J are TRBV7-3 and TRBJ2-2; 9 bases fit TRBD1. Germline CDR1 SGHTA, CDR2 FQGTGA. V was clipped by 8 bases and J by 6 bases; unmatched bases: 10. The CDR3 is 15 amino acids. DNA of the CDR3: TGTGCCAGCTGCTGGGACAGGGTGTTGTCCGGGGAGCTGTTTTTT. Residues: CASCWDRVLSGELFF.

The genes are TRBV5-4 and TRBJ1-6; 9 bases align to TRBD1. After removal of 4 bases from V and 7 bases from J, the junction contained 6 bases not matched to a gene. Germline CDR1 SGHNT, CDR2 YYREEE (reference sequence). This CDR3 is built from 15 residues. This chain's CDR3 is CASSLRDRENSPLHF. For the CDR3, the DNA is TGTGCCAGCAGCCTCCGGGACAGGGAGAATTCACCCCTCCACTTT. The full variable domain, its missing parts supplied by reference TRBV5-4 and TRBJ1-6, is ETGVTQSPTHLIKTRGQQVTLRCSSQSGHNTVSWYQQALGQGPQFIFQYYREEENGRGNFPPRFSGLQFPNYSSELNVNALELDDSALYLCASSLRDRENSPLHFGNGTRLTVT.

CDR3 amino acids: CSADDRGRYGYTF. CDR3 in DNA: TGCAGTGCCGACGACAGGGGAAGATATGGCTACACCTTC. This chain uses TRBV20-1 with TRBJ1-2, with TRBD1 matching over 8 bases. Germline V gives CDR1 DFQATT, CDR2 SNEGSKA (reference sequence). This CDR3 has 13 residues. V was clipped by 6 bases and J by 5 bases; unmatched bases: 8.

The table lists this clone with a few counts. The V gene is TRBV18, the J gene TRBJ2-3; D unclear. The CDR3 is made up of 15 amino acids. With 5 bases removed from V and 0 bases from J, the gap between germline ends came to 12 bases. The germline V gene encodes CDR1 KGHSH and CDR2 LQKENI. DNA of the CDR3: TGTGCCAGCTCAGGGGTCGAGCAGAGCACAGATACGCAGTATTTT. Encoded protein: CASSGVEQSTDTQYF.

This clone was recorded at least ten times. This CDR3 reads CSAPAFRTGNRVSDTQYF. The CDR3, as DNA: TGCAGTGCTCCCGCGTTCAGGACAGGGAATCGGGTTTCGGATACGCAGTATTTT. J is TRBJ2-3 and V is TRBV20-1; TRBD1 matches 8 bases. CDR1 is DFQATT, CDR2 SNEGSKA, per germline (reference sequence). The J segment lost 6 bases and the V segment lost 5 bases, leaving 22 bases of the junction unmatched. CDR3 length: 18 amino acids.

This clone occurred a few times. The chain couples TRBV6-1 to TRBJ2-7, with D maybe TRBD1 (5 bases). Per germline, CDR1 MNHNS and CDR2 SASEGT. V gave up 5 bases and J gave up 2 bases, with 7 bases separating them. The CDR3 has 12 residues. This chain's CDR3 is CASSPGTYEQYF. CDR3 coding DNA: TGTGCCAGCAGTCCAGGGACCTACGAGCAGTACTTC.

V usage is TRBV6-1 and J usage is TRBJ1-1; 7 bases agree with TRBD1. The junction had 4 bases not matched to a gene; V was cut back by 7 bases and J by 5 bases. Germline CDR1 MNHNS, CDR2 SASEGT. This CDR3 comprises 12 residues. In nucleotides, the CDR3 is TGTGCCAGCACAGACAGGGTAACTGAAGCTTTCTTT. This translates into CASTDRVTEAFF.

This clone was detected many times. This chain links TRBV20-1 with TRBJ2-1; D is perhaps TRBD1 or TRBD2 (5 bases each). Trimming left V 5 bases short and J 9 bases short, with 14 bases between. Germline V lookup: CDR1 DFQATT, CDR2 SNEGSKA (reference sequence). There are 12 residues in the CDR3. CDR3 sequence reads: CSAGAMRGEQFF. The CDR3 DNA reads TGCAGTGCTGGGGCCATGAGGGGTGAGCAGTTCTTC.

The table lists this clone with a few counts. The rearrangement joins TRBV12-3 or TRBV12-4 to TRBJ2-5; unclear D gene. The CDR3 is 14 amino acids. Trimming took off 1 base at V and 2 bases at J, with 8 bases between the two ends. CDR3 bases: TGTGCCAGCAGTTTAGGGCGGATACAAGAGACCCAGTACTTC. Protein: CASSLGRIQETQYF.

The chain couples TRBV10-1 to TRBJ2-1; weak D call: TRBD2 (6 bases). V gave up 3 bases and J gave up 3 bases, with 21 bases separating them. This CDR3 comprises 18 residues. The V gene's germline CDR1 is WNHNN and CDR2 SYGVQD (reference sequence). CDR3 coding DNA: TGCGCCAGCAGTGAAACGATGGGGGGTAGAGCGGGCTACAATGAGCAGTTCTTC. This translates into CASSETMGGRAGYNEQFF.

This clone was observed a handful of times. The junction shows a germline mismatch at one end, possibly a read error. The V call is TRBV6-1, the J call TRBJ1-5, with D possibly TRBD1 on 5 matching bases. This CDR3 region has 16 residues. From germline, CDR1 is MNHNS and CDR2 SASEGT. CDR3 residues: CASSELGGLSSQPQHF. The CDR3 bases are TGTGCCAGCAGTGAACTCGGGGGTCTGAGCAGTCAGCCCCAGCATTTT.

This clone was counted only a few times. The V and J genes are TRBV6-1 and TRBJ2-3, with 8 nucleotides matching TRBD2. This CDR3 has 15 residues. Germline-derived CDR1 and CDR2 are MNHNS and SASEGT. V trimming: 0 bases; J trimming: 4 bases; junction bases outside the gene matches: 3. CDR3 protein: CASSEASGGPDTQYF. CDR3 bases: TGTGCCAGCAGTGAAGCATCGGGAGGGCCAGATACGCAGTATTTT.

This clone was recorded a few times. This CDR3 is CATSDSTGGPSEQYF. The CDR3 nucleotides are TGTGCCACCAGTGATTCCACGGGAGGGCCGTCCGAGCAGTACTTC. This sequence joins TRBV24-1 and TRBJ2-7; 8 nucleotides match TRBD2. In germline, CDR1 is KGHDR, CDR2 SFDVKD. The CDR3 runs to 15 residues. V lost 2 bases, J lost 6 bases, and 8 bases stayed unmatched.

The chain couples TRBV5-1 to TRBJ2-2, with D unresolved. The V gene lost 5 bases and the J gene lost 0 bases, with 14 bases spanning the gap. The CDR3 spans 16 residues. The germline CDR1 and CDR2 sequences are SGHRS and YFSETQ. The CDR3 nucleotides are TGCGCCAGCAGGGGCCGGTACACCTCGAACACCGGGGAGCTGTTTTTT. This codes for CASRGRYTSNTGELFF. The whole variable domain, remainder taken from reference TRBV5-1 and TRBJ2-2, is KAGVTQTPRYLIKTRGQQVTLSCSPISGHRSVSWYQQTPGQGLQFLFEYFSETQRNKGNFPGRFSGRQFSNSRSEMNVSTLELGDSALYLCASRGRYTSNTGELFFGEGSRLTVL.

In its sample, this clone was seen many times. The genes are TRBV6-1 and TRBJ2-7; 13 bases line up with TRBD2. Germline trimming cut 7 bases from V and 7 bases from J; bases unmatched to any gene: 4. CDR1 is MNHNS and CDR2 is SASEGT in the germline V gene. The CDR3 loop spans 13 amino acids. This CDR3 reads CASMELAGGEQYF. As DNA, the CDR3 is TGTGCCAGCATGGAACTAGCGGGAGGGGAGCAGTACTTC.

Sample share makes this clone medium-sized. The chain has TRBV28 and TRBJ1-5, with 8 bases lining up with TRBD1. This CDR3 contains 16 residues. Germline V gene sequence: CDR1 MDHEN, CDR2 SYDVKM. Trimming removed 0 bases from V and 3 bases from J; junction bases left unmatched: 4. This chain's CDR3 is CASSLWDRDHNQPQHF. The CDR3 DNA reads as TGTGCCAGCAGTTTATGGGACAGGGACCACAATCAGCCCCAGCATTTT.

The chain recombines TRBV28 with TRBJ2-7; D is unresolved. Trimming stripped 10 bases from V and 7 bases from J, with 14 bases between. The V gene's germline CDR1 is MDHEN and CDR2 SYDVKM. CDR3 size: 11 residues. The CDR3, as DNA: TGTGCCACACATACGAGATCGGAGCAGTACTTC. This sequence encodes CATHTRSEQYF.